The clone carrying this T cell receptor beta chain occurred once. The CDR3 is made up of 15 amino acids. In germline, CDR1 is GTSNPN, CDR2 SVGIG (reference sequence). J lost 11 bases, V lost 3 bases, and 17 bases had no gene match. The sample originates from a study of blood T cell repertoires in COVID-19. For the study at large: PBMCs, B-cell-depleted T cells, or T cells provided the cDNA or gDNA that made up the material.

Measured with immunoSEQ multiplex PCR; TCRdb has only the in-frame clones, and not every one. The sample lists approximately 200,000 clones; more than 65% were seen once. The study drew participants aged about 18 to 89 years from some 23 US areas. This TCR derives from a middle-aged man who had recovered from COVID-19. The V gene is TRBV30, the J gene TRBJ2-7, with 9 bases matching TRBD1. The sample consisted of PBMCs or T cells enriched from blood (not recorded which). CDR3: CAWRFTSGTGKDKYF. The CDR3 region has the DNA TGTGCCTGGAGATTCACTTCCGGGACAGGGAAAGACAAGTACTTC.